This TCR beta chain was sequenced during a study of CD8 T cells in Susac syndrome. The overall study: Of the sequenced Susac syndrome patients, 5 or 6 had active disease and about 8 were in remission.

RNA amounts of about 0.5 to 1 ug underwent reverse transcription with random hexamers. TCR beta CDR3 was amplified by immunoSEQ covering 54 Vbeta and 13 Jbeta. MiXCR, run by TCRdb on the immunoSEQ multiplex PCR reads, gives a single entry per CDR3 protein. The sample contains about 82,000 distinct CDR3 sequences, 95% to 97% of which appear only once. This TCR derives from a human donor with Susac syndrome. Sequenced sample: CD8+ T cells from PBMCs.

The CDR3 DNA reads as TGCGCCAGCAGCGAAGACAGGGTCCGGTTGGATGAAAAACTGTTTTTT. It encodes CASSEDRVRLDEKLFF. This sequence joins TRBV5-1 and TRBJ1-4; 7 positions match TRBD1. The germline gives CDR1 SGHRS, CDR2 YFSETQ. Trimming cost V 4 bases and J 6 bases; bases outside gene matches: 12. The CDR3 has 16 residues.